This TCR beta chain was captured by sequencing in a study of T cell clones after liver transplantation. Across the study: Patients counted as tolerant after at least one year off all immunosuppression, enzymes not exceeding twice normal. Draws occurred before transplant, before withdrawal, and after complete or failed withdrawal.

Turning to this clone: Its antigen is unknown.

Germline CDR1 is ENHRY and CDR2 is SYGVKD. Between the trimmed V and J ends, which lost 8 bases and 1 base, there was a span of 8 bases. The CDR3 contains 13 residues. Study results and caveats: Post-transplant, graft-donor-reactive CD4 TCRbeta sequences in blood dropped significantly in most of the 8 subjects.

Sorting of unstimulated PBMCs yielded separate CD3+CD4+ and CD3+CD8+ fractions. Assay: immunoSEQ multiplex PCR; the TCRdb copy retains only in-frame clones and omits some. The data hold roughly 80,000 clones, with around four fifths observed a single time. This clonotype was obtained from a human patient who received a liver transplant. Some T cells could come from the graft donor. The sample consisted of CD4+ T cells from blood, taken at the 22-month timepoint. V is TRBV10-3 and J is TRBJ1-4; D might be TRBD1 (5 bases). The CDR3 loop is CAIAQGTNEKLFF. The DNA of the CDR3 is TGTGCCATCGCTCAGGGAACTAATGAAAAACTGTTTTTT.